This T cell receptor (beta chain) was identified in a study of T cells in Graves' hyperthyroidism and ophthalmopathy. This clonotype was observed at least ten times. The antigen is undetermined. Study-level results: Expanded thyroid clonotypes (above 0.001) were mostly also found in blood.

The germline V gene encodes CDR1 DFQATT and CDR2 SNEGSKA (reference sequence). CDR3 length: 15 amino acids. V lost 0 bases to trimming and J lost 5 bases; unmatched junction nucleotides: 7. Thyroid ultrasound and orbital computed tomography, with clinical symptoms and serum thyroxine and TRAb, informed diagnoses. Template material for amplifying TCR beta CDR3 regions consisted of RNA transcripts. First-round RT-PCR targeting the TCR CDR3 was performed with the HTBI primer set. TCRdb re-called the multiplex PCR reads with MiXCR, one entry per CDR3 protein. This table has about 640,000 distinct CDR3 sequences, more than 20% appearing once.

The chain employs TRBV20-1 and TRBJ2-7, with 10 bases aligning to TRBD2. Sequences were obtained from blood. This TCR derives from a man aged 25-40 years with Graves' ophthalmopathy. This CDR3 is CSARDSRLAGDEQYF. The CDR3 bases are TGCAGTGCTAGAGATTCACGGCTAGCGGGAGACGAGCAGTACTTC.